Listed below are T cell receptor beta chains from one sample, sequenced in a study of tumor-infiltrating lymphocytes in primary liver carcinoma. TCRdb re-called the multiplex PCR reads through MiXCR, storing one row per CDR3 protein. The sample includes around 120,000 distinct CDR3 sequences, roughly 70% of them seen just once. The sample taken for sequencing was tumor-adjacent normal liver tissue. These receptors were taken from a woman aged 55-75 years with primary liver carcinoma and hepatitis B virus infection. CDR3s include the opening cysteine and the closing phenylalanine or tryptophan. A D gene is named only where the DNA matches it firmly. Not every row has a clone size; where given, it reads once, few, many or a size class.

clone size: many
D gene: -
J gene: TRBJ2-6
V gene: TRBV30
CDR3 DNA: TGTGCCTGGAGTGTATTGGGAACTGGGGCCAACGTCCTGACTTTC
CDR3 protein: CAWSVLGTGANVLTF

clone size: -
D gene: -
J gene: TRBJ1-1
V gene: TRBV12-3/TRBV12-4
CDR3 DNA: TGTGCCACCCGGACACCCGACACTGGTGTTTTCTTT
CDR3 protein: CATRTPDTGVFF

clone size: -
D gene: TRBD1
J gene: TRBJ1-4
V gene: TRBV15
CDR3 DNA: TGTGCCACCAGCAGAGGGAAGGGGGCGAGTGAAAAACTGTCTTTT
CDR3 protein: CATSRGKGASEKLSF

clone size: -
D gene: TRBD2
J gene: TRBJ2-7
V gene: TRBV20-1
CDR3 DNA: TGCAGTGCTCCCGTTAGCGGGAGGGCCTACGAGCAGTACTTC
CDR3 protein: CSAPVSGRAYEQYF

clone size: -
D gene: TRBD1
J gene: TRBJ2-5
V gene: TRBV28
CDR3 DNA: TGTGCCAGCAGTTCATGGGACAGGATCGGAGTGGAGACCCAGTACTTC
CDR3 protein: CASSSWDRIGVETQYF

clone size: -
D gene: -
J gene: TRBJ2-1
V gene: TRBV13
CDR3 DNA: TGTGCCAGCAGCTTAGGTACTAGAGGAAACAATGAACAGTTCTTC
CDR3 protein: CASSLGTRGNNEQFF

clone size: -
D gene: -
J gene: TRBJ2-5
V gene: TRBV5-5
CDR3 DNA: TGTACTAGCAGCTTCACTGACAGGGCCCCCGGGACCCAGTACTTC
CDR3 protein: CTSSFTDRAPGTQYF

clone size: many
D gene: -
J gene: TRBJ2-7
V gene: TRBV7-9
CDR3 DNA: TGTGCCAGCAGCCCTAACAGCGAGCAGTACTTC
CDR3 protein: CASSPNSEQYF

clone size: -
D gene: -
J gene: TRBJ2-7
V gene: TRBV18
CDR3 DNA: TGTGCCAGCTCACCATGGGGGGCTCGGTACGAGCAGTACTTC
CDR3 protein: CASSPWGARYEQYF

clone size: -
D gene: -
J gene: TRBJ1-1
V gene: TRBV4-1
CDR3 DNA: TGCGCCAGCAACCTTTCATCAGGTATGTCGAACATTGAAGCTTTCTTT
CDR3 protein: CASNLSSGMSNIEAFF

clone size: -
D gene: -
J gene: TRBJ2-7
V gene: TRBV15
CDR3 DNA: TGTGCCACCAGCTCCAGGATAACCTACGAGCAGTACTTC
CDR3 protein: CATSSRITYEQYF

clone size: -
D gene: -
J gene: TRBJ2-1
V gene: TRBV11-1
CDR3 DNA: TGCGCCAGGAGCCCCGGCGGATGGGGAACCTACAGTGAGCAGTTCTTC
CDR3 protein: CARSPGGWGTYSEQFF

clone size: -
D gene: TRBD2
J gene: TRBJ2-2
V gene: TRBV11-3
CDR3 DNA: TGTGCCTGCAGCTTAGGCAGACTAGCGGGAAACGCCGAGGAGCTGTTTTTT
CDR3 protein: CACSLGRLAGNAEELFF

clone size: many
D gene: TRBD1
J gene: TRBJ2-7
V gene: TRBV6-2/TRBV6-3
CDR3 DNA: TGTGCCAGCAGTTACCCGGGACAGGGGGGCCCAAGCTCCTACGAGCAGTACTTC
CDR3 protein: CASSYPGQGGPSSYEQYF

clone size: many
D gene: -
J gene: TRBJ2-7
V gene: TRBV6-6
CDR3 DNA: TGTGCCAGCAGTTACCAAAGTTCTACCTACGAGCAGTACTTC
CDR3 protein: CASSYQSSTYEQYF

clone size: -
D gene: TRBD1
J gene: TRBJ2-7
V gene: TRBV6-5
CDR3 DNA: TGTGCCAGCGGTTCCTTCGGACAGGGGAGGGGAGAGCAGTACTTT
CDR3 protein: CASGSFGQGRGEQYF

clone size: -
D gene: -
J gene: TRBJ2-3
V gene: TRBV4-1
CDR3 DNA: TGCGCCAGCAGCCAAGGGGATGGGCAGGAGTTTGCAGATACGCAATATTTT
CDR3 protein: CASSQGDGQEFADTQYF

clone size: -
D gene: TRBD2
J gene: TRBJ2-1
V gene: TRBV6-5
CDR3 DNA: TGTGCCAGCACTCTGCCGGGACTAGCGGTCCACAATGAACAGTTCTTC
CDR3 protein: CASTLPGLAVHNEQFF

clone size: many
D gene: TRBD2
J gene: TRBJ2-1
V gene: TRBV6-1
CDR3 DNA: TGTGCCAGCAGTGAATCGGCTAGCGGAGGAAACAATGAGCAGTTCTTC
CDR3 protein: CASSESASGGNNEQFF

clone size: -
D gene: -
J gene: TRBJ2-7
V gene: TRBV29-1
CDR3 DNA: TGCATCGCCCGCTTGGATATCCCCTACGAGCAGTACTTC
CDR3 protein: CIARLDIPYEQYF

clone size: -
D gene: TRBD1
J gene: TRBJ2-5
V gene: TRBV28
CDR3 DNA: TGTGCCAGCATGACCGACAGGGCCAGAGAGACCCAGTATTTC
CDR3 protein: CASMTDRARETQYF

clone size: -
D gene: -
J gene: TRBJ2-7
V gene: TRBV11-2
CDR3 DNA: TGTGCCTGCAGCTTAGGGGCAGGGAGAGCCTATGAGCAGTACTTC
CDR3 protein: CACSLGAGRAYEQYF

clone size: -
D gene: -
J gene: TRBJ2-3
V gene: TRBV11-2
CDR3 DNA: TGCACCAGCAGCTTCGGACCAGGACGCACAGATACGCAGTATTTT
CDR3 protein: CTSSFGPGRTDTQYF

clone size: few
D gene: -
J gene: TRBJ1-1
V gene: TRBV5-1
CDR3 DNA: TGCGCCAGCAGCTTGTTCATAGGACCTGAAGCTTTCTTT
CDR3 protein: CASSLFIGPEAFF

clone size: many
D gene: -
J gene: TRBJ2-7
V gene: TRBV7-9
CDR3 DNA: TGTGCCAGCAGCTTCCCCGGCCTTAGGGAAGGGAAATACGAGCAGTACTTC
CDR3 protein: CASSFPGLREGKYEQYF

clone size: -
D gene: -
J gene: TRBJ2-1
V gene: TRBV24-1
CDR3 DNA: TGTGCCACCAGTGGAGGATGGACTGGCCAGAGCTCCTACAATGAGCAGTTCTTC
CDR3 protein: CATSGGWTGQSSYNEQFF

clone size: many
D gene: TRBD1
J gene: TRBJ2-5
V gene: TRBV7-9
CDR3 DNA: TGTGCCAGCAGCACCCCAGCCGGGACAGGGCAAGAGACCCAGTACTTC
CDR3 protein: CASSTPAGTGQETQYF

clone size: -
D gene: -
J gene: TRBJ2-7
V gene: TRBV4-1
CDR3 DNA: TGCGCCAGCAGCCAAGTAATGGGTGAGGAGCAGTACTTC
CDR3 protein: CASSQVMGEEQYF

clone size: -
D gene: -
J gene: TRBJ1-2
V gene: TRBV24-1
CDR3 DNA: TGTGCCACCAGTGCACTCTCGATGAGCTACACCTTC
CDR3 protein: CATSALSMSYTF

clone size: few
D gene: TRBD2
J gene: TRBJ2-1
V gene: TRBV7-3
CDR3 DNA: TGTGCCAGCAGCTATCATTCTAGCGGGGGCTACAATGAGCAGTTCTTC
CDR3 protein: CASSYHSSGGYNEQFF

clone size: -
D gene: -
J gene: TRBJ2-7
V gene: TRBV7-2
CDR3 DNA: TGTGCCAGCAGCTTAGGACTAACGACCTACGAGCAATACTTC
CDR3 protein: CASSLGLTTYEQYF

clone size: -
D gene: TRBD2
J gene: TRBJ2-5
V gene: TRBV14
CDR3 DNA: TGTGCCAGCGGCCAAGATCCGAGGGAGGGCGCCTACAATGAGCAGTACTTC
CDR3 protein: CASGQDPREGAYNEQYF

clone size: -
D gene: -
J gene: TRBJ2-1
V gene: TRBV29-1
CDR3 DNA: TGCAGCGTTGAAGGGCACCAGAGCTCCTACAATGAGCAGCTCTTC
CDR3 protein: CSVEGHQSSYNEQLF

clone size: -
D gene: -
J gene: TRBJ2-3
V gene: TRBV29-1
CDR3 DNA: TGTAGCGCTGAGCGGAGGGATACGCAGTATTTT
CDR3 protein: CSAERRDTQYF

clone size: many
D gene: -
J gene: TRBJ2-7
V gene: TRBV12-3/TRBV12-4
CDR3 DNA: TGTGCCAGCAGTTTTATGCAGGGGGGCGAGCAGTACTTC
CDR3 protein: CASSFMQGGEQYF

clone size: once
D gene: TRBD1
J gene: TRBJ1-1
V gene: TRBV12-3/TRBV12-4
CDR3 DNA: TGTGCAAGCGTCCAGGACAGGGCAAACACTGAAGCTTTCTTT
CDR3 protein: CASVQDRANTEAFF

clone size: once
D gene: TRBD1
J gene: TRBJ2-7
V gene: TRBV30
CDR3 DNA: TGTGCCTGGAGTCGAACAGGGGGCGGGCAGTACTTC
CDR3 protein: CAWSRTGGGQYF

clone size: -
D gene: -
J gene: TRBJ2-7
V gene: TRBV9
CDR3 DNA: TGTGCCAGCAGCGCAACACCACAGATATCCTACGAGCAGTACTTC
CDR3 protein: CASSATPQISYEQYF

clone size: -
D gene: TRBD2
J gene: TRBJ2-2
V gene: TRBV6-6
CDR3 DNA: TGTGCCAACGTCCCGGGACTAGCGGCCGGGGAGCCGTTTTTT
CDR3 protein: CANVPGLAAGEPFF